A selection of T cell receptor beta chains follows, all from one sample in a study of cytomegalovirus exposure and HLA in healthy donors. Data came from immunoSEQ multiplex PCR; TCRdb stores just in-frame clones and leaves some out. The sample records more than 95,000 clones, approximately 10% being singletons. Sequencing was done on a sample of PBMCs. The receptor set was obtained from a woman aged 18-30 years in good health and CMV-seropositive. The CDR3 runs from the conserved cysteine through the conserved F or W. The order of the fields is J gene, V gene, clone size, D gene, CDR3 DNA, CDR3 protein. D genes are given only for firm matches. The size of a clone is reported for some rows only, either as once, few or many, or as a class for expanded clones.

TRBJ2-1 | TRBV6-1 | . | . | TGTGCCATCAAGGGGCTAATTTACAATGAGCAGTTCTTC | CAIKGLIYNEQFF
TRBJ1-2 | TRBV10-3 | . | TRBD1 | TGTGCCATCACCCTGGACAGGGGATCCTACCATCGGGGCTACACCTTC | CAITLDRGSYHRGYTF
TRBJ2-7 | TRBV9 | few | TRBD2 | TGTGCCAGCAGCGTAACTAGCGGGGCCTACGAGCAGTACTTC | CASSVTSGAYEQYF
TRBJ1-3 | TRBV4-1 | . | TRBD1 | TGCGCCAGCTCGGGACAGGGGATGACGAACTCTGGAAACACCATATATTTT | CASSGQGMTNSGNTIYF
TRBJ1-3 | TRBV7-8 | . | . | TGTGCCAGCAGCGCCGGGGGGTGGGGTACTGGAAACACCATATATTTT | CASSAGGWGTGNTIYF
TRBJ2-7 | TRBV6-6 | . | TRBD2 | TGTGCCAGCAGTTTTACTAGCGAATACGAGCAGTACTTC | CASSFTSEYEQYF
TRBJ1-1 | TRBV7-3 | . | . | TGTGCCAGCAGCTCAGAGGGGGTCAAACCGGGGACTGAAGCTTTCTTT | CASSSEGVKPGTEAFF
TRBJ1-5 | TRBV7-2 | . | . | TGTGCCAGCAGCTTTGGGCCTTATCAGCCCCAGCATTTT | CASSFGPYQPQHF
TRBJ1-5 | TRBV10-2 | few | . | TGCGCCAGCAGTGATACAGGGAATGGCAATCAGCCCCAGCATTTT | CASSDTGNGNQPQHF
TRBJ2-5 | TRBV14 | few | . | TGTGCCAGCAGCGCCAGGTTAGAGACCCAGTACTTC | CASSARLETQYF
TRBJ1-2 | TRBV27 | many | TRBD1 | TGTGCCAGCAGTCCCGGGACAGGGTTGATGAACTATGGCTACACCTTC | CASSPGTGLMNYGYTF
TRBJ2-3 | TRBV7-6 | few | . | TGTGCCAGCAGCTTATCAGGGATTTGGACAGATACGCAGTATTTT | CASSLSGIWTDTQYF
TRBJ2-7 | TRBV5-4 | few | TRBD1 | TGTGCCAGCAGCTTGGCGGACAGGGAAAGTAGCGAGCAGTACTTC | CASSLADRESSEQYF
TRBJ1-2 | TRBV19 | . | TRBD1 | TGTGCCAGTAGTAGCCCGGGACAGGGGGGAGGCTACACCTTC | CASSSPGQGGGYTF
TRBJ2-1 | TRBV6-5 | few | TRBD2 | TGTGCCAGCAGTTATGCGGCGGGAGCGTCCGCTGAGCAGTTCTTC | CASSYAAGASAEQFF
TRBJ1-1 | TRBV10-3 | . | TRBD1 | TGTGCCATCAGTCAGGGGGACACTGAAGCTTTCTTT | CAISQGDTEAFF
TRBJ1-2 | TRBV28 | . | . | TGTGCCAGCAGTTTGGAGGCAGCTATGCAATATGGCTACCCCTTC | CASSLEAAMQYGYPF
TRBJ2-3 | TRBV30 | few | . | TGTGCCTGGAGCTCAATAGCGGCCACAGATACGCAGTATTTT | CAWSSIAATDTQYF
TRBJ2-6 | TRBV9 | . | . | TGTGCCAGCAGCGTAGGCGGAGGGCGTTACTCTGGGGCCAACATCCTGACTTTC | CASSVGGGRYSGANILTF
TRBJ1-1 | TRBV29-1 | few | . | TGCAGCGTCGGGGGGGGGTTGTGGAACACTGAAGCTTTCTTT | CSVGGGLWNTEAFF
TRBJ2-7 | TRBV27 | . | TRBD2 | TGTGCCAGCAGTTTGGCTAGCGGGACGTCACCCGAGCAGTACTTC | CASSLASGTSPEQYF
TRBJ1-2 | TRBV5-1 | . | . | TGCGCCAGCAGCTCCGGGAACTATGGCTACACCTTC | CASSSGNYGYTF
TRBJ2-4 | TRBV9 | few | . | TGTGCCAGCAGCGTAACTACACAGGGATCGGACATTCAGTACTTC | CASSVTTQGSDIQYF
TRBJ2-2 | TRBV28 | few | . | TGTGCCAGCAGTTTTTATCGTTGGTGGGCGACGAACACCGGGGAGCTGTTTTTT | CASSFYRWWATNTGELFF
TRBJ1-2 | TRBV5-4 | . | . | TGTGCCAGCAGCTTGTGGGGCGAGCTTCTATCTGGCTACACCTTC | CASSLWGELLSGYTF
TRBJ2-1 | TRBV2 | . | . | TGTGCCAGCAGTAGAGGGCATGAGCAGTTCTTC | CASSRGHEQFF
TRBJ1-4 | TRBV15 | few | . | TGTGCCACCAGCAGAGAGAGTGTAGAGGGTAATGAAAAACTGTTTTTT | CATSRESVEGNEKLFF
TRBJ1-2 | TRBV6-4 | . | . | TGTGCCAGCAGTGTCCCGGGCGGACAACGGGCTGGCTACACCTTC | CASSVPGGQRAGYTF
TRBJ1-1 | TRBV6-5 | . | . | TGTGCCAGCAGCGACAGCCAGAACACTGAAGCTTTCTTT | CASSDSQNTEAFF
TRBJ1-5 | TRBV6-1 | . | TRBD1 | TGTGCCAGCAGCGTCATACAGGGGAGCAATCAGCCCCAGCATTTT | CASSVIQGSNQPQHF
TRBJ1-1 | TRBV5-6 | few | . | TGTGCCAGCAGCTGGCGTACTGCAGGGTCCTTTCTTATGAACACTGAAGCTTTCTTT | CASSWRTAGSFLMNTEAFF
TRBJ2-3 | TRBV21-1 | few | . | TGTGCCAGCAGCGAACCACCGGTCTTTAGCACAGATACGCAGTATTTT | CASSEPPVFSTDTQYF
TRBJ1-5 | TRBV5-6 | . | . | TGTGCCAGCAGCTCTACGGCAGGGACCCAGCATTTT | CASSSTAGTQHF
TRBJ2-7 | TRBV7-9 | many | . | TGTGCCAGCAGCTTAGGTCAGGCCGAGCAGTACTTC | CASSLGQAEQYF
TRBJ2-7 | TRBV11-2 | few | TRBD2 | TGTGCCAGCAGCTCCGCTGGGGGGGTTAACGAGCAGTACTTC | CASSSAGGVNEQYF
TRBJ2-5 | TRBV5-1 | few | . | TGCGCCAGCAGCCGGTCGGAGGGTTTGGAGACCCAGTACTTC | CASSRSEGLETQYF
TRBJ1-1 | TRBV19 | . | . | TGTGCCAGTAGTATCAGTGGGACATTGAACACTGAAGCTTTCTTT | CASSISGTLNTEAFF
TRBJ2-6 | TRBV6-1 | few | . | TGTGCCAGCACCGGTCAGCATTCTGGGGCCAACGTCCTGAATTTC | CASTGQHSGANVLNF
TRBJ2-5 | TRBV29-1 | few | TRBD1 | TGCAGCGGCGTCTTGACAGGGTCAACCCCGAACGGTTGGGCGTACCAAGAGACCCAGTACTTC | CSGVLTGSTPNGWAYQETQYF
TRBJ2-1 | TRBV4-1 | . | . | TGCGCCAGCAGCTACGAAGAATGGGGGCAGGGGACCTACAATGAGCAGTTCTTC | CASSYEEWGQGTYNEQFF
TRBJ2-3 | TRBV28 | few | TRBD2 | TGTGCCAGCAGCCCAGCGGGAAACACAGATACGCAGTATTTT | CASSPAGNTDTQYF
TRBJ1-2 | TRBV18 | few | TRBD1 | TGTGCCAGCTCACCACCGGGTGGGACAGATTTTTATGGCTACACCTTC | CASSPPGGTDFYGYTF